This TCR beta chain comes out of a study of control samples from healthy donors and cancer patients (dated by TCRdb to 2018 to 2021). A distance of 13 bases separates the germline ends of V and J, which lose 2 bases and 3 bases respectively. From the germline V gene (reference sequence), CDR1 is GTSNPN and CDR2 is SVGIG. The CDR3 runs 15 amino acids, cysteine and phenylalanine included. Only CDR3 DNA remains: 45 bases, in frame from the first base. Library method: the immunoSEQ multiplex PCR assay. Entries here come from immuneACCESS through TCRdb and include only in-frame sequences with V and J called. Some clones fail to appear in such tables; in the studies checked, an unresolved V gene covers under half of the shortfall, and the cause of the remainder is unknown. The sample table contains roughly 80,000 clones; only one count was recorded for roughly 90% of them. The leading ten clones occupy 5.5% to 7% of the sample.

Concerning this clone: Its target antigen remains unknown. Base qualities are not recorded, but no much larger clone differs from it by a single base.

Sequencing used blood. The sequence came from a man between 50 and 59 years old in good health. The chain is made from TRBV30 and TRBJ2-2, with an unclear D gene assignment. In nucleotides, the sequence is TGTGCCTGGAGTACGATTGACTCTCACACCGGGGAGCTGTTTTTT. This yields the protein CAWSTIDSHTGELFF.